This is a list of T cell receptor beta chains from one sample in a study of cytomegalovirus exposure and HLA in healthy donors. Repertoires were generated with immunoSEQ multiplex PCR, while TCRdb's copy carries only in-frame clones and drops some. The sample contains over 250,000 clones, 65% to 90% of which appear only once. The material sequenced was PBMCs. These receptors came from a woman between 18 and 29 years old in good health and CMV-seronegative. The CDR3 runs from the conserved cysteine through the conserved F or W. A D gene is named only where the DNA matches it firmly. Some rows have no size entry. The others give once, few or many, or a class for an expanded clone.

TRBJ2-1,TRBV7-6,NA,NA,TGTGCCAGCAGCTTAGAAGGGGGCGGGAATTACAATGAGCAGTTCTTC,CASSLEGGGNYNEQFF
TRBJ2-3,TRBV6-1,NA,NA,TGTGCCAGCAGTGAAAGGGCGGCAGGGGCGGTAGATACGCAGTATTTT,CASSERAAGAVDTQYF
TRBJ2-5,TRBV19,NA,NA,TGTGCCAGTAGTATACCAGGGGCGAAGGGGACCCAGTACTTC,CASSIPGAKGTQYF
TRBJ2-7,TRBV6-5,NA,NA,TGTGCCAGCAGGAGCGGAACCACCTACGAGCAGTACTTC,CASRSGTTYEQYF
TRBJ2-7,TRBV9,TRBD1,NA,TGTGCCAGCAGCCCGAGGATTGGGGGACAGGGTCACGAGCAGTACTTC,CASSPRIGGQGHEQYF
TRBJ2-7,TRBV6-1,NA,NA,TGTGCCAGCAGTAACTTGTTGGGGCCCGAGCAGTACTTC,CASSNLLGPEQYF
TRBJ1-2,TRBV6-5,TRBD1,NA,TGTGCCAGCAGTTACTGGGGACAGGGAACCTATGGCTACACCTTC,CASSYWGQGTYGYTF
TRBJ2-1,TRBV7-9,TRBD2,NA,TGTGCCAGCAGCTTCGGCGGGGGTTACAATGAGCAGTTCTTC,CASSFGGGYNEQFF
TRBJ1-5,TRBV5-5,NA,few,TGTGCCAGCACAATAGACAGACTCAATCAGCCCCAGCATTTT,CASTIDRLNQPQHF
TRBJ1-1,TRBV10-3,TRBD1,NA,TGTGCCAGTAGACGGGACAGTCCTATGAACACTGAAGCTTTCTTT,CASRRDSPMNTEAFF
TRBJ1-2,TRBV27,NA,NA,TGTGCCAGCAGTTTCCCCCCTCAGGGGACGAACTATGGCTACACCTTC,CASSFPPQGTNYGYTF
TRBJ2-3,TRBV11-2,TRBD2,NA,TGTGCCAGCAGCTTATCCGGACTAGGAGCAGATACGCAGTATTTT,CASSLSGLGADTQYF
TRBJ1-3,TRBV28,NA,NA,TGTGCCAGCAGAGAGGCAGGGGAAGATTCTGGAAACACCATATATTTT,CASREAGEDSGNTIYF
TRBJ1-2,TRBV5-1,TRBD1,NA,TGCGCCAGCAGCTTGGACGGACAGGGCTATGGCTACACCTTC,CASSLDGQGYGYTF
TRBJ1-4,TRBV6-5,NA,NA,TGTGCCAGCAGTTACCAAGACACAATTAATGAAAAACTGTTTTTT,CASSYQDTINEKLFF
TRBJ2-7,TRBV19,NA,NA,TGTGCCAGTAGTATACCCAACGGAGTCTACGAGCAGTACTTC,CASSIPNGVYEQYF
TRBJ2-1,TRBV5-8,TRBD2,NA,TGTGCCAGCAGCCTCGGACTAGCGGGAGGGAATGAGCAGTTCTTC,CASSLGLAGGNEQFF
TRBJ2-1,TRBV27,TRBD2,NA,TGTGCCAGCAGTTTAAACGGACTAGCGGGAGTAAGGGAGCAGTTCTTC,CASSLNGLAGVREQFF
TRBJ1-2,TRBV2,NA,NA,TGTGCCAGAAGGGGTTTGCGGATCTATGGCTACACCTTC,CARRGLRIYGYTF
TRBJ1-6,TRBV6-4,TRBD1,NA,TGTGCCAGCAGTGACCGAGGACAGGGTAAATCACCCCTCCACTTT,CASSDRGQGKSPLHF
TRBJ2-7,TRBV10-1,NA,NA,TGCGCCAGCAGTGTCGGGGACAACTACGAGCAGTACTTC,CASSVGDNYEQYF
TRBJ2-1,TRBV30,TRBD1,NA,TGTGCCTGGAGTCTGGGGACAGAAAGTTACAATGAGCAGTTCTTC,CAWSLGTESYNEQFF
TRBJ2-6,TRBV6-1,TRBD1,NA,TGTGCCAGCAGTGAATGGACAGGAAGCTCTGGGGCCAACGTCCTGACTTTC,CASSEWTGSSGANVLTF
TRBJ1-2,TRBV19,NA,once,TGTGCCAGTAGTGGACACAGGGACGGCTACACCTTC,CASSGHRDGYTF
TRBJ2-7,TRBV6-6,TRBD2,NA,TGTGCCAGCAGTTATATATCGCTAGCGGGGTACGAGCAGTACTTC,CASSYISLAGYEQYF
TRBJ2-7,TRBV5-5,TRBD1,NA,TGTGCCAGCAGGGGGGACAGCTTAAGGCAGTACTTC,CASRGDSLRQYF
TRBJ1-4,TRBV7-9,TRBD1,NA,TGTGCCAGCAGCAAGGACAGGGATCAACTGTTTTTT,CASSKDRDQLFF
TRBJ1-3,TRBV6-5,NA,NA,TGTGCCAGCAGTTACGAGGGGGTCTCTGGAAACACCATATATTTT,CASSYEGVSGNTIYF
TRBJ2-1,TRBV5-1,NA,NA,TGCGCCAGCAGCCTTTACAATGAGCAGTTCTTC,CASSLYNEQFF
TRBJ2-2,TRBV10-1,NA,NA,TGCGCCAGCAGTGAGGATCCAGGGGCGAACACCGGGGAGCTGTTTTTT,CASSEDPGANTGELFF
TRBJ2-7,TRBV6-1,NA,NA,TGTGCCAGCAGTGATACAAGGGAGCACGAGCAGTACTTC,CASSDTREHEQYF
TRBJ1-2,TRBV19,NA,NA,TGTGCCAGTAGTCAACAGGTATTGAATGGCTACACCTTC,CASSQQVLNGYTF
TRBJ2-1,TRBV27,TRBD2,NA,TGTGCCAGCAGTCCCGGACTAGCGGGAGATGAGCAGTTCTTC,CASSPGLAGDEQFF
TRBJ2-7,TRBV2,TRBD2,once,TGTGCCACCTGGGCGGGAGGGAGCTACGAGCAGTACTTC,CATWAGGSYEQYF
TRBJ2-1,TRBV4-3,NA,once,TGCGCCAGCAGCCAAGTCGGGAACCTGCGGAATGAGCAGTTCTTC,CASSQVGNLRNEQFF